The following is a T cell receptor beta chain sequence with its context. Its specificity is not known. Treatment described: oral pan-JAK inhibitor, 5-10 mg twice daily. This sample was included in a study of CD8+ T cells in alopecia areata. As for the study in general: Percent affected scalp area, the SALT score, rated treated patients' severity. Study results and limitations: Especially in alopecia totalis/universalis, lesional scalp showed greater clonality than normal scalp did. Throughout tofacitinib, many expanded lesional clones continued to persist in scalp and blood.

This CDR3 is 11 amino acids long. The ends were cut back, 7 bases at V and 4 bases at J, with 10 bases in the middle. CDR1 and CDR2 (germline): GTSNPN, SVGIG (reference sequence). Following extraction, RNA underwent reverse transcription to cDNA, which served as the sequencing template. Clones were read by immunoSEQ multiplex PCR, and TCRdb kept only the in-frame ones, dropping some. The sample carries 90,000 to 150,000 clones, about 50% recorded once. The receptor's source is a human donor with alopecia areata. The chain employs TRBV30 and TRBJ1-2, with D possibly matching TRBD1 (5 bases). Sequenced material: CD4+ T cells sorted from blood, taken at week 4, from a patient treated with tofacitinib. CDR3 residues: CAYGTFYGYTF. The CDR3 DNA reads as TGTGCCTACGGGACCTTCTATGGCTACACCTTC.